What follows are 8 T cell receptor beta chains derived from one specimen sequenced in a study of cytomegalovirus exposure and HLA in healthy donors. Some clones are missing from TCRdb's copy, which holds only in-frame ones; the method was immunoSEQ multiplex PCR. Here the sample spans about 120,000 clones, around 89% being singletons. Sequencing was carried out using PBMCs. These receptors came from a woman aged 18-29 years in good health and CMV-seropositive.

CDR3 sequence reads: CASCRGRYTEAFF. Written as DNA, the CDR3 is TGTGCCAGCTGCCGGGGGAGGTACACTGAAGCTTTCTTT. The chain is built from TRBV4-2 and TRBJ1-1; a weak D match, TRBD1 (5 bases). Germline lookup yields CDR1 LGHNA and CDR2 YNFKEQ. The CDR3 has 13 residues. Trimming removed 8 bases at V and 3 bases at J, with 13 bases between.

The CDR3 sequence: CACYHWSGANVLTF. The CDR3 region has the DNA TGTGCCTGTTACCACTGGTCTGGGGCCAACGTCCTGACTTTC. The V gene is TRBV6-1, the J gene TRBJ2-6; D uncertain. Between the trimmed V and J ends, which lost 11 bases and 1 base, there was a span of 12 bases. The CDR3 loop spans 14 amino acids. CDR1 MNHNS and CDR2 SASEGT come from the germline V gene.

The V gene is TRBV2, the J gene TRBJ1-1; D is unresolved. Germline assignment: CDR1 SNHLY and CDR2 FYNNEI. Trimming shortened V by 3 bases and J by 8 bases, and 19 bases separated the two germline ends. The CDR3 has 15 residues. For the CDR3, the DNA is TGTGCCAGCAGTGACCTCTCCGGTCGTGAGGCGGAAGCTTTCTTT. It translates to CASSDLSGREAEAFF.

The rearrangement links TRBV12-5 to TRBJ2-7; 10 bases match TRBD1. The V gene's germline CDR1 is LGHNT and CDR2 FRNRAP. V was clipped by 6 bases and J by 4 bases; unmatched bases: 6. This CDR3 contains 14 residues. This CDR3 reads CASGSGTGVYEQYF. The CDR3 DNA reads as TGTGCTAGTGGCTCCGGGACAGGGGTATACGAGCAGTACTTC.

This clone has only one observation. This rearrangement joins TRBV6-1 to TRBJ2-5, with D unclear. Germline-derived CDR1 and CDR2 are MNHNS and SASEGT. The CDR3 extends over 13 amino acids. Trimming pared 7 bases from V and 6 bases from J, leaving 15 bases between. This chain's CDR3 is CASKQTPVKTQYF. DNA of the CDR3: TGTGCCAGCAAGCAAACGCCGGTGAAGACCCAGTACTTC.

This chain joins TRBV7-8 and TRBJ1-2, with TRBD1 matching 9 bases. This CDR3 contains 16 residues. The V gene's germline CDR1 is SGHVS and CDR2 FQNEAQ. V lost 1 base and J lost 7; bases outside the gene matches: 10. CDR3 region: CASSLVMTGGVGGYTF. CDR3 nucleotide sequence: TGTGCCAGCAGCTTAGTAATGACAGGGGGGGTTGGTGGCTACACCTTC.

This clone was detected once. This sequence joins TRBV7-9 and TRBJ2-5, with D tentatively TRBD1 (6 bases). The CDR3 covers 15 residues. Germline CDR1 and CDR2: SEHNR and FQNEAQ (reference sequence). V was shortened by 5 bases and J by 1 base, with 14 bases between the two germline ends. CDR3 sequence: CASSAQTGPQETQYF. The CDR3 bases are TGTGCCAGCAGCGCCCAGACAGGACCCCAAGAGACCCAGTACTTC. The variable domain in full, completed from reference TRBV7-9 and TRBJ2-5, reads DTGVSQNPRHKITKRGQNVTFRCDPISEHNRLYWYRQTLGQGPEFLTYFQNEAQLEKSRLLSDRFSAERPKGSFSTLEIQRTEQGDSAMYLCASSAQTGPQETQYFGPGTRLLVL.

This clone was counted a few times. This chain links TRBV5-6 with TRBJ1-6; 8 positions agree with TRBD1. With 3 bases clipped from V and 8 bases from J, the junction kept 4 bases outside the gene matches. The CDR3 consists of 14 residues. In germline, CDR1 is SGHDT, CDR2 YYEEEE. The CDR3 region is CASSSTGADSPLHF. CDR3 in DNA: TGTGCCAGCAGCTCGACAGGGGCGGATTCACCCCTCCACTTT.